The T cell receptor beta chain described here comes from a study of blood T cell repertoires in COVID-19 (dated by TCRdb to the early 2020s). A note on the overall study: Samples covering the acute and convalescent phases of COVID-19 were provided by collaborators in the United States, Italy and Spain. Subjects who had been exposed to COVID-19, were actively infected with it, or had recovered from it provided the deeply sampled blood TCRbeta repertoires that made up the dataset. The material from the prospective study consisted of cDNA or gDNA derived from T cells, B-cell-depleted T cells, or PBMCs. A freely available public database, intended as a resource for researchers studying the immune response to SARS-CoV-2, is where the repertoires were released. Nearly every sample came with metadata listing a de-identified subject ID, COVID-19 status, age in years and sex. Where available, HLA class I and class II types were obtained from metadata supplied by the sample provider rather than from assay-based typing. The samples were drawn from two sources: the first 160 participants of the ongoing ImmuneRACE study, and 1,200 or so subjects contributed by 6 global collaborators.

The table lists this clone with a count of one. Its antigen is still unknown. Base qualities are not provided; no much larger clone lies one nucleotide away. TCRbeta CDR3 regions were amplified from genomic DNA by means of the immunoSEQ Assay, a bias-controlled multiplex PCR. Turning to the authors' computational methods: Within the assay, amplification of reference gene primers was used to estimate how many nucleated cells each sample contained. To quantify the absolute abundance of each unique TCRbeta CDR3 rearrangement, sequence reads were collapsed and filtered. For each sample, productive Simpson clonality was calculated as the square root of Simpson's diversity index across productive rearrangements. TCRdb re-hosts the immuneACCESS table, in-frame sequences only. Its copies lack some clones; in the studies checked, an unresolved V gene accounts for under half of them, and the cause for the rest is not known. V and J calls and clone size are copied from that table; D and trimming were computed from the DNA. The sample table lists 150,000 or so clones, 87% of them with a count of one. The ten most abundant clones make up over 4.5% of the sample.

What the authors observed across the whole study: How much clinical and demographic metadata was included differed by source and by participant, and the metadata was provided uncurated.

The collaborating institutions used their own protocols to collect whole blood in K2EDTA tubes. For TCRbeta analysis, collaborators shipped samples as frozen whole blood, isolated PBMCs, or DNA extracted from either of those sample types. V is cut by 5 bases and J by 3 bases, and the space between the germline ends is 19 bases. From the cysteine up to the phenylalanine, the CDR3 has a length of 15 residues. CDR3 DNA only is kept here, 45 bases in frame from base 1. The germline V gene (reference sequence) supplies CDR1 GTSNPN and CDR2 SVGIG. Sequencing was done on a sample of peripheral blood. Recombination joined TRBV30 with TRBJ1-2; a weak D assignment points to TRBD1 (5 bases agree). This receptor was taken from a human donor in a cohort sampled during active COVID-19. The bases are TGTGCCTGGCAACCTCGGACACCAGGCCACTATGGCTACACCTTC. This yields the protein CAWQPRTPGHYGYTF.